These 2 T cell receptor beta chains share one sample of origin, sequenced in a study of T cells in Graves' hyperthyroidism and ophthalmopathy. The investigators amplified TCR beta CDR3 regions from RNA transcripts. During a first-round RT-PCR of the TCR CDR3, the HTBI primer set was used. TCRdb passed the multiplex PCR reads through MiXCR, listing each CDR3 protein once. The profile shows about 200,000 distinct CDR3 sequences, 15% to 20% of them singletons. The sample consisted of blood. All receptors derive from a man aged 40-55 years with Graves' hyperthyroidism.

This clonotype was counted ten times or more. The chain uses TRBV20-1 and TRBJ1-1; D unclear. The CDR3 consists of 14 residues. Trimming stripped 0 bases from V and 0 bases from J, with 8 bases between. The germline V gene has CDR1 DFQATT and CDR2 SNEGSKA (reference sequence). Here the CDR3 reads CSARDPRLNTEAFF. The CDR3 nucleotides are TGCAGTGCTAGAGACCCGAGGTTGAACACTGAAGCTTTCTTT.

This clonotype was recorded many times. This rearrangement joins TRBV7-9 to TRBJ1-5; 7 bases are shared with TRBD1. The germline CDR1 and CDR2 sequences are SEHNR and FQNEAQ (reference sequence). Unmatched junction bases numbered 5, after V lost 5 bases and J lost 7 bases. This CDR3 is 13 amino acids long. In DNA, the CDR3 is TGTGCCAGCAGCAGTACAGGGGACCAGCCCCAGCATTTT. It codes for CASSSTGDQPQHF.